The clone carrying this T cell receptor beta chain has more than one count but fewer than ten. The data were obtained in a study of OX40 agonist ivuxolimab in advanced cancers. Sequencing was performed with immunoSEQ multiplex PCR; in TCRdb, only in-frame clones are kept and a portion is missing. This sample has over 30,000 clones, with roughly 82% found just once. The CDR3 consists of 14 residues. The V segment lost 8 bases and the J segment 1 base; nucleotides outside the gene matches: 8. Germline-derived CDR1 and CDR2 are SGDLS and YYNGEE. The chain uses TRBV9 and TRBJ1-1; 7 nucleotides match TRBD1. The clonotype was recovered from an adult with an advanced solid tumor such as melanoma, head and neck, liver or kidney cancer. Sequencing used CD4+ or CD8+ T cells sorted from blood, obtained in a trial of the OX40 agonist ivuxolimab. The CDR3 nucleotides are TGTGCCAGTGGGCCGAACAGGGGGAACACTGAAGCTTTCTTT. Amino acids: CASGPNRGNTEAFF.